This T cell receptor beta chain was recorded in a study of Tregs in tolerant kidney transplant recipients. Clones were sequenced by immunoSEQ multiplex PCR, and TCRdb holds only the in-frame ones, with some missing. The sample holds approximately 60,000 clones, approximately 87% seen once. Study results and limitations: Biological reproducibility was not directly addressed in this study. Findings come from small patient numbers and require larger validation. For some patients, primers changed over time, blocking nucleotide-level comparison.

A word on this clone: The target antigen is unknown.

The J segment lost 2 bases and the V segment lost 5 bases, leaving 13 bases of the junction unmatched. This CDR3 spans 17 amino acids. Looked up from germline, CDR1 is SGHRS and CDR2 is YFSETQ. The nonmyeloablative bone marrow transplants came from related graft donors, with transient mixed chimerism. Thawed PBMCs were FACS-sorted into unstimulated CD4+CD25+CD127- regulatory T cells, CD4+CD25- non-regulatory cells, CD4 and CD8 cells. J is TRBJ1-2 and V is TRBV5-1; 9 positions match TRBD1. The material was CD4+ T cells from blood (PBMCs), obtained 6 months after the transplant. This TCR came from a human patient who received a combined kidney and bone marrow transplant. A subset of T cells may come from the graft donor. CDR3 region: CASSRRTGVEWNYGYTF. CDR3 DNA: TGCGCCAGCAGTCGCAGGACAGGGGTAGAATGGAACTATGGCTACACCTTC.